Described below is a single T cell receptor beta chain sequence and its context. As yet, its antigen is unknown. TCRdb called the 5' RACE reads again in MiXCR, with one record for every CDR3 protein. Of a few hundred thousand distinct CDR3 sequences listed, about 10% are singletons. Everyone who donated was a healthy Caucasian. This entry belongs to a study of identical twins. Notes on the study in general: Models underestimated out-of-frame TCR alpha sharing in monozygotic twins. Conclusions relied on cross-sectional statistical analysis, not following the same donors.

CDR1 is SGDLS, CDR2 YYNGEE, per germline. Trimming took 0 bases from V and 6 from J; bases not matched to a gene: 7. This CDR3 is 17 amino acids long. The chain recombines TRBV9 with TRBJ2-1, with TRBD2 matching 12 bases. The sequencing sample was made of naive T cells sorted from blood. The receptor was derived from a woman aged 50 to 60 in good health. This chain's CDR3 is CASSVGSLAGGFNEQFF. In nucleotides, the CDR3 is TGTGCCAGCAGCGTAGGATCCCTAGCGGGAGGGTTCAATGAGCAGTTCTTC.